Listed below are T cell receptor beta chains from one sample, sequenced in a study of chemoradiotherapy in HPV16-positive cancers. The data were produced by immunoSEQ multiplex PCR, yet TCRdb's version contains in-frame clones alone and is incomplete. The data hold roughly 34,000 clones, with around 80% observed a single time. The sample in question was blood, obtained from a patient who underwent chemoradiotherapy. Source of these receptors: a human donor with HPV-associated anogenital cancer. CDR3s include the opening cysteine and the closing phenylalanine or tryptophan. A D gene is named only where the DNA matches it firmly. Clone sizes are given selectively: once, few, many, or a class where the clone is expanded.

d_gene: NA
v_gene: TRBV27
abundance: NA
j_gene: TRBJ1-6
CDR3nt: TGTGCCAGCAGCCACCGGAGGGCCCCCTATAATTCACCCCTCCACTTT
CDR3aa: CASSHRRAPYNSPLHF

d_gene: TRBD2
v_gene: TRBV7-9
abundance: NA
j_gene: TRBJ2-5
CDR3nt: TGTGCCAGCAGCCACAGCGGGGGACTTCGCCAAGAGACCCAGTACTTC
CDR3aa: CASSHSGGLRQETQYF

d_gene: TRBD2
v_gene: TRBV5-1
abundance: NA
j_gene: TRBJ2-1
CDR3nt: TGCGCCAGCAGCTTAGGACTAGCGGGGGGGCCCGGTGCGTACAATGAGCAGTTCTTC
CDR3aa: CASSLGLAGGPGAYNEQFF

d_gene: NA
v_gene: TRBV4-1
abundance: NA
j_gene: TRBJ1-1
CDR3nt: TGCGCCAGCAGCGCACAGGTTCTGGGTCCTCCTGAAGCTTTCTTT
CDR3aa: CASSAQVLGPPEAFF

d_gene: TRBD2
v_gene: TRBV5-4
abundance: NA
j_gene: TRBJ2-3
CDR3nt: TGTGCCAGCAGCTCCTGGTTCGTAGCGGGGGGGATCACAGATACGCAGTATTTT
CDR3aa: CASSSWFVAGGITDTQYF

d_gene: NA
v_gene: TRBV11-2
abundance: NA
j_gene: TRBJ2-1
CDR3nt: TGTGCCAGCAGCTTAGATGCGCACGGCTACAATGAGCAGTTCTTC
CDR3aa: CASSLDAHGYNEQFF

d_gene: NA
v_gene: TRBV29-1
abundance: NA
j_gene: TRBJ2-1
CDR3nt: TGCAGCGCCTGGGGGGTACTCGATGAGCAGTTCTTC
CDR3aa: CSAWGVLDEQFF

d_gene: NA
v_gene: TRBV6-1
abundance: NA
j_gene: TRBJ1-4
CDR3nt: TGTGCCAGCAGTGAAAATGCAGGGCGGAAAGAAAAACTGTTTTTT
CDR3aa: CASSENAGRKEKLFF

d_gene: NA
v_gene: TRBV30
abundance: NA
j_gene: TRBJ2-5
CDR3nt: TGTGCCTGGAGGAGGGGGAACCAAGAGACCCAGTACTTC
CDR3aa: CAWRRGNQETQYF

d_gene: NA
v_gene: TRBV10-1
abundance: NA
j_gene: TRBJ1-5
CDR3nt: TGCGCCAGCAGTGAGAATCGTTACCAGCCCCAGCATTTT
CDR3aa: CASSENRYQPQHF

d_gene: TRBD1
v_gene: TRBV6-1
abundance: NA
j_gene: TRBJ1-6
CDR3nt: TGTGCCAGCAGTGAATCATCGGCAGGGGGTGCCTCCAATAATTCACCCCTCCACTTT
CDR3aa: CASSESSAGGASNNSPLHF

d_gene: TRBD1
v_gene: TRBV6-5
abundance: NA
j_gene: TRBJ1-4
CDR3nt: TGTGCCAGCAGTTACGGGAGGACAGGGAGTGAAAAACTGTTTTTT
CDR3aa: CASSYGRTGSEKLFF

d_gene: NA
v_gene: TRBV18
abundance: NA
j_gene: TRBJ2-6
CDR3nt: TGTGCCAGCTCACCACCCCGAAGATACTCTGGGGCCAACGTCCTGACTTTC
CDR3aa: CASSPPRRYSGANVLTF

d_gene: NA
v_gene: TRBV18
abundance: once
j_gene: TRBJ2-5
CDR3nt: TGTGCCAGCTCACCACCGGGACGGCAACAAGAGACCCAGTACTTC
CDR3aa: CASSPPGRQQETQYF

d_gene: TRBD1
v_gene: TRBV9
abundance: NA
j_gene: TRBJ1-2
CDR3nt: TGTGCCAGCAGCTCCGGGACAGGGGCTTACGGCTACACCTTC
CDR3aa: CASSSGTGAYGYTF

d_gene: NA
v_gene: TRBV5-1
abundance: NA
j_gene: TRBJ2-5
CDR3nt: TGCGCCAGCAGCTTGGGACAGCTTCGGGAGACCCAGTACTTC
CDR3aa: CASSLGQLRETQYF

d_gene: NA
v_gene: TRBV4-1
abundance: NA
j_gene: TRBJ1-2
CDR3nt: TGCGCCAGCAGCCAAGATGGCACAGGGCAGAAAGGAAATGGCTACACCTTC
CDR3aa: CASSQDGTGQKGNGYTF

d_gene: NA
v_gene: TRBV7-8
abundance: NA
j_gene: TRBJ1-5
CDR3nt: TGTGCCAGCAGCTTAGCAGGGCAGTTCGATCAGCCCCAGCATTTT
CDR3aa: CASSLAGQFDQPQHF

d_gene: TRBD1
v_gene: TRBV10-3
abundance: NA
j_gene: TRBJ1-1
CDR3nt: TGTGCCATCAGTGAGCGAGGGGGCGTTGTTGGCACTGAAGCTTTCTTT
CDR3aa: CAISERGGVVGTEAFF

d_gene: TRBD1
v_gene: TRBV7-7
abundance: NA
j_gene: TRBJ1-1
CDR3nt: TGTGCCAGCAGCCCAGGACAGGGTTTGAACACTGAAGCTTTCTTT
CDR3aa: CASSPGQGLNTEAFF

d_gene: TRBD2
v_gene: TRBV5-4
abundance: NA
j_gene: TRBJ2-3
CDR3nt: TGTGCCAGCAGCTTGAAGCGGGGGGTTACCACAGATACGCAGTATTTT
CDR3aa: CASSLKRGVTTDTQYF

d_gene: NA
v_gene: TRBV5-1
abundance: NA
j_gene: TRBJ1-2
CDR3nt: TGCGCCAGCAGCTTCACCGCCCTCTCCTATGGCTACACCTTC
CDR3aa: CASSFTALSYGYTF

d_gene: TRBD1
v_gene: TRBV2
abundance: NA
j_gene: TRBJ1-3
CDR3nt: TGTGCCAGCACCGGACAGGGGAGCGGTGCCATATATTTT
CDR3aa: CASTGQGSGAIYF

d_gene: TRBD1
v_gene: TRBV29-1
abundance: few
j_gene: TRBJ1-1
CDR3nt: TGCAGCGTTTACAGGGGATTGAACACTGAAGCTTTCTTT
CDR3aa: CSVYRGLNTEAFF

d_gene: NA
v_gene: TRBV10-3
abundance: few
j_gene: TRBJ1-2
CDR3nt: TGTGCCATCAGTGAAGGCGGGGGACTTGGCTACACCTTC
CDR3aa: CAISEGGGLGYTF

d_gene: TRBD1
v_gene: TRBV5-1
abundance: NA
j_gene: TRBJ1-1
CDR3nt: TGCGCCAGCAGCCCGGGGACAGGGAAGGGGGCTTTCTTT
CDR3aa: CASSPGTGKGAFF

d_gene: NA
v_gene: TRBV9
abundance: once
j_gene: TRBJ1-6
CDR3nt: TGTGCCAGCAGCGTAGTCGGGACAATGGATGGCCCCCTCCACTTT
CDR3aa: CASSVVGTMDGPLHF

d_gene: NA
v_gene: TRBV2
abundance: NA
j_gene: TRBJ1-5
CDR3nt: TGTGCCAGCAGCGGAGCTCTGGGACCCAATCAGCCCCAGCATTTT
CDR3aa: CASSGALGPNQPQHF

d_gene: NA
v_gene: TRBV6-5
abundance: NA
j_gene: TRBJ1-1
CDR3nt: TGTGCCAGCAGTTACTTGTTGGAGAACACTGAAGCTTTCTTT
CDR3aa: CASSYLLENTEAFF

d_gene: TRBD1
v_gene: TRBV13
abundance: NA
j_gene: TRBJ1-1
CDR3nt: TGTGCCAGCAGCCACGGACAGGGGGCGACGTACACTGAAGCTTTCTTT
CDR3aa: CASSHGQGATYTEAFF

d_gene: TRBD2
v_gene: TRBV7-2
abundance: NA
j_gene: TRBJ2-1
CDR3nt: TGTGCCAGCAGCTTAGGAGTAGCGGGGCCCTCCTACAATGAGCAGTTCTTC
CDR3aa: CASSLGVAGPSYNEQFF

d_gene: NA
v_gene: TRBV2
abundance: few
j_gene: TRBJ2-1
CDR3nt: TGTGCCAGCAGTGAACCCCGGACCCCAAGCCATAGCTCCTACAATGAGCAGTTCTTC
CDR3aa: CASSEPRTPSHSSYNEQFF

d_gene: NA
v_gene: TRBV9
abundance: NA
j_gene: TRBJ1-4
CDR3nt: TGTGCCAGCAGCGAAAACAGGGAGGGCCTATATGAAAAACTGTTTTTT
CDR3aa: CASSENREGLYEKLFF

d_gene: TRBD1
v_gene: TRBV10-2
abundance: once
j_gene: TRBJ2-5
CDR3nt: TGCGCCAGCACAGACAGGGGTCAAGAGACCCAGTACTTC
CDR3aa: CASTDRGQETQYF

d_gene: NA
v_gene: TRBV4-1
abundance: NA
j_gene: TRBJ1-4
CDR3nt: TGCGCCAGCAGCCCACAACAGACAACTAATGAAAAACTGTTTTTT
CDR3aa: CASSPQQTTNEKLFF

d_gene: NA
v_gene: TRBV19
abundance: few
j_gene: TRBJ1-5
CDR3nt: TGTGCCAGTAGATCGGTTGTTGGCCAGCCCCAGCATTTT
CDR3aa: CASRSVVGQPQHF

d_gene: TRBD1
v_gene: TRBV6-5
abundance: NA
j_gene: TRBJ2-1
CDR3nt: TGTGCCAGCAGTGCAGGACAGGGGGCCTACAATGAGCAGTTCTTC
CDR3aa: CASSAGQGAYNEQFF

d_gene: TRBD2
v_gene: TRBV10-1
abundance: NA
j_gene: TRBJ2-1
CDR3nt: TGCGCCAGCAGTGCTGGCGGGGGGGGATACAATGAGCAGTTCTTC
CDR3aa: CASSAGGGGYNEQFF

d_gene: TRBD1
v_gene: TRBV7-9
abundance: NA
j_gene: TRBJ2-5
CDR3nt: TGTGCCAGCAGCCAGGGACAGTACTTCCAAGAGACCCAGTACTTC
CDR3aa: CASSQGQYFQETQYF

d_gene: NA
v_gene: TRBV5-1
abundance: NA
j_gene: TRBJ1-1
CDR3nt: TGCGCCAGCAGCTTCGAAGGCTATACTGAAGCTTTCTTT
CDR3aa: CASSFEGYTEAFF

d_gene: NA
v_gene: TRBV7-9
abundance: NA
j_gene: TRBJ2-7
CDR3nt: TGTGCCAGCAGCTTGATTGGGAGCGAGCAGTACTTC
CDR3aa: CASSLIGSEQYF

d_gene: NA
v_gene: TRBV6-5
abundance: few
j_gene: TRBJ1-1
CDR3nt: TGTGCCAGCTTCTACCTCGGAGGGAGAGAAGCTTTCTTT
CDR3aa: CASFYLGGREAFF

d_gene: NA
v_gene: TRBV19
abundance: few
j_gene: TRBJ2-1
CDR3nt: TGTGCCAGTAGCACAGGGTTGGATGAGCAGTTCTTC
CDR3aa: CASSTGLDEQFF

d_gene: TRBD2
v_gene: TRBV7-3
abundance: few
j_gene: TRBJ2-2
CDR3nt: TGTGCCAGCAGTTGGTCGGGGGGTACCGGGGAGCTGTTTTTT
CDR3aa: CASSWSGGTGELFF

d_gene: TRBD1
v_gene: TRBV7-9
abundance: NA
j_gene: TRBJ1-5
CDR3nt: TGTGCCAGCAGCTTAGGGGACAGGGTTTTTCGCAATCAGCCCCAGCATTTT
CDR3aa: CASSLGDRVFRNQPQHF

d_gene: TRBD1
v_gene: TRBV2
abundance: NA
j_gene: TRBJ2-7
CDR3nt: TGTGCCAGCAGCGAACAGGGGGCAAGGTACGAGCAGTACTTC
CDR3aa: CASSEQGARYEQYF

d_gene: TRBD2
v_gene: TRBV6-1
abundance: NA
j_gene: TRBJ2-5
CDR3nt: TGTGCCAGCAGGACTAGCGGAAAAGAGACCCAGTACTTC
CDR3aa: CASRTSGKETQYF

d_gene: NA
v_gene: TRBV7-9
abundance: few
j_gene: TRBJ1-3
CDR3nt: TGTGCCAGCAGCTTGGGGTTTGGAAACACCATATATTTT
CDR3aa: CASSLGFGNTIYF

d_gene: NA
v_gene: TRBV10-1
abundance: NA
j_gene: TRBJ1-1
CDR3nt: TGCGCCAGCAGTGAAATAGGTTTCGGTGAAGCTTTCTTT
CDR3aa: CASSEIGFGEAFF

d_gene: NA
v_gene: TRBV29-1
abundance: NA
j_gene: TRBJ1-4
CDR3nt: TGCAGCGTTGCGGGGTTTGATTCTAAAAAACTGTTTTTT
CDR3aa: CSVAGFDSKKLFF

d_gene: NA
v_gene: TRBV10-3
abundance: NA
j_gene: TRBJ1-2
CDR3nt: TGTGCCATCAGTGAGTCAGTGGGGAATGGCTACACCTTC
CDR3aa: CAISESVGNGYTF

d_gene: NA
v_gene: TRBV7-7
abundance: NA
j_gene: TRBJ2-5
CDR3nt: TGTGCCAGCAGCTTACGGGCCAGGGGAGAGACCCAGTACTTC
CDR3aa: CASSLRARGETQYF

d_gene: TRBD1
v_gene: TRBV11-2
abundance: NA
j_gene: TRBJ1-2
CDR3nt: TGTGCCAGCAGCTCGCCGGGAGGGGGACAGGGACGTCATGGCTACACCTTC
CDR3aa: CASSSPGGGQGRHGYTF

d_gene: NA
v_gene: TRBV5-1
abundance: NA
j_gene: TRBJ1-1
CDR3nt: TGCGCCAGCAGCTCGACAGTAGCCGCTGAAGCTTTCTTT
CDR3aa: CASSSTVAAEAFF

d_gene: NA
v_gene: TRBV6-1
abundance: NA
j_gene: TRBJ1-3
CDR3nt: TGTGCCAGCAGTGAATTTAGGGGCCAGAATGGAAACACCATATATTTT
CDR3aa: CASSEFRGQNGNTIYF

d_gene: NA
v_gene: TRBV7-9
abundance: NA
j_gene: TRBJ1-2
CDR3nt: TGTGCCAGCAGCTTAGTAGGGACACGTAACTATGGCTACACCTTC
CDR3aa: CASSLVGTRNYGYTF

d_gene: NA
v_gene: TRBV11-3
abundance: once
j_gene: TRBJ1-1
CDR3nt: TGTGCCAGCAGCGCCGGACAGTACAACACTGAAGCTTTCTTT
CDR3aa: CASSAGQYNTEAFF